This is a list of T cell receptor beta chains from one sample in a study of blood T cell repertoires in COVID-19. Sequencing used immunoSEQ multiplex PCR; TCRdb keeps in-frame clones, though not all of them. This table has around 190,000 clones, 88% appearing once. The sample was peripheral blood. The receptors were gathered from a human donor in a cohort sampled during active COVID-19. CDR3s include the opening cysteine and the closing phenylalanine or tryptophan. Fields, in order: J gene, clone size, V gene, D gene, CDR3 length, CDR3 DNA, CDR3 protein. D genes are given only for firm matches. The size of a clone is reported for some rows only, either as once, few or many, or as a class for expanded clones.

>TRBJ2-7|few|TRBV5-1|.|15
TGCGCCAGCAGCCGCGTCTCAGGGGACACCTACGAGCAGTACTTC
CASSRVSGDTYEQYF
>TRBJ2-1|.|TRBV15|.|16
TGTGCCACCAGCAGAGACAGGGTTGGCTCCTACAATGAGCAGTTCTTC
CATSRDRVGSYNEQFF
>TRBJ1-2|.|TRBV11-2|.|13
TGTGCCAGCAGCTTACGGTTCGGGGGGCCGAGCTTCTTC
CASSLRFGGPSFF
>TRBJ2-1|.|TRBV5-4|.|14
TGTGCCAGCACCCAACGGAGCTCCTACAATGAGCAGTTCTTC
CASTQRSSYNEQFF
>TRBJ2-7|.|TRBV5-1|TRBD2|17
TGCGCCAGCAGCTTGGGGGGGACTAGCGGGAGCTCCTACGAGCAGTACTTC
CASSLGGTSGSSYEQYF
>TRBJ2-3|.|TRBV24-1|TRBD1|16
TGTGCCACCAGTGATCCAAGACAGGGACGCACAGATACGCAGTATTTT
CATSDPRQGRTDTQYF
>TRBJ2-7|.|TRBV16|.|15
TGTGCCAGCAGCGCCCTACTCGAGGGCACCTACGAGCAGTACTTC
CASSALLEGTYEQYF
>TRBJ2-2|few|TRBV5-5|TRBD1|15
TGTGCCAGCAGCACAACCGGGACAGGGACCGGGGAGCTGTTTTTT
CASSTTGTGTGELFF
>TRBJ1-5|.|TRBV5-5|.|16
TGTGCCAGCAGCTTGAGTTTCGGGGGAAGCAATCAGCCCCAGCATTTT
CASSLSFGGSNQPQHF
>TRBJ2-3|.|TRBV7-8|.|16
TGTGCCAGCAGCTTAGTTTTTGGCCTCGAGGAGGATACGCAGTATTTT
CASSLVFGLEEDTQYF
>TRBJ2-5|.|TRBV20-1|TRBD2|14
TGCAGTGCTAGTACCGGGACTAGCAGTAAGACCCAGTACTTC
CSASTGTSSKTQYF
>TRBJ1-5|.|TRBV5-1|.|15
TGCGCCAGCAGCTTGAATGGCCTTAGCAATCAGCCCCAGCATTTT
CASSLNGLSNQPQHF
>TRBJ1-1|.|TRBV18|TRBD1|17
TGTGCCAGCTCAAGCCGGGACAGGGGGTTCGGGAACACTGAAGCTTTCTTT
CASSSRDRGFGNTEAFF
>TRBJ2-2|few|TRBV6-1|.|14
TGTGCCAGCAGTGAGAGTCGAGGTGCCGGGGAGCTGTTTTTT
CASSESRGAGELFF
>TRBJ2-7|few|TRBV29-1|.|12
TGCAGCGTTCTCAGGGGTTCCTACGAGCAGTACTTC
CSVLRGSYEQYF
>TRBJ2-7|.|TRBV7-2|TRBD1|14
TGTGCCAGCAGCCTGACAGGGGGACTCGACGAGCAGTACTTC
CASSLTGGLDEQYF
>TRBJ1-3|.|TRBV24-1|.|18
TGTGCCACCAGTGACACCTACCGGGACACGGGAACGGGAAACACCATATATTTT
CATSDTYRDTGTGNTIYF
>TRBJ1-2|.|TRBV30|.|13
TGTGCCTGGAGTGTTATGGGCGGGCATGGCTACACCTTC
CAWSVMGGHGYTF
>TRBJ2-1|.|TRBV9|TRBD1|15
TGTGCCAGCAGCCGCCAGGGGGCTAAAGACAATGAGCAGTTCTTC
CASSRQGAKDNEQFF
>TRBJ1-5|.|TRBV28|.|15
TGTGCCAGCAGTCCCGATACAGGGTTGAGTCAGCCCCAGCATTTT
CASSPDTGLSQPQHF
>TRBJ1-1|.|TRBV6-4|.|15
TGTGCCAGCAGTGACTCAGGCAGGGTGAACACTGAAGCTTTCTTT
CASSDSGRVNTEAFF
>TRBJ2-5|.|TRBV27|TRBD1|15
TGTGCCAGCAGGCCCAACCGGGACAGGGGGGAGACCCAGTACTTC
CASRPNRDRGETQYF